The present T cell receptor beta chain was sequenced within a study of brain T cells in children with intractable seizures. Surgery cases with the highest brain T cell transcript signatures were chosen for sequencing. The data were produced by immunoSEQ multiplex PCR, yet TCRdb's version contains in-frame clones alone and is incomplete. This sample yields 110,000 or so clones, of which around 94% are seen a single time; about 4% belongs to the top ten. CDR3 size: 17 residues. The germline gives CDR1 MNHEY, CDR2 SMNVEV (reference sequence). V lost 7 bases to trimming and J lost 7 bases; unmatched junction nucleotides: 10.

The clonotype originates from a boy in the first two years of life with hemimegalencephaly and intractable seizures. This sequence joins TRBV27 and TRBJ2-1; TRBD2 matches at 16 bases. Sample: peripheral blood, taken at surgery. CDR3 sequence (DNA): TGTGCCAGCACCTTGGCGCCGGGACTAGCGGGAGGGAATGAGCAGTTCTTC. Its translation: CASTLAPGLAGGNEQFF.